The clone carrying this TCR beta chain has just one count. The source of the sample is a study of CD8 T cells in Susac syndrome. Trimming left V 6 bases short and J 1 base short, with 17 bases between. The germline V gene has CDR1 DFQATT and CDR2 SNEGSKA (reference sequence). This CDR3 region has 15 residues. Sequencing targeted TCR beta in T cells from blood (CD8+ and CD4+). The RNA input was about 0.45 to 1 ug, and it was reverse transcribed with random hexamers. Amplification of TCR beta CDR3 across 54 Vbeta and 13 Jbeta was performed with immunoSEQ multiplex PCR. TCRdb itself ran the immunoSEQ multiplex PCR reads through MiXCR, one entry per CDR3 protein. This sample has roughly 200,000 distinct CDR3 sequences, with approximately 95% found just once.

This receptor was identified in a human donor in good health. The sample comprised CD4+ T cells from PBMCs. This chain uses TRBV20-1 with TRBJ2-3; perhaps TRBD1 as D (6 bases). The CDR3 sequence is CSAQPGGGGTDTQYF. As DNA, the CDR3 is TGCAGTGCCCAGCCTGGGGGCGGTGGCACAGATACGCAGTATTTT.